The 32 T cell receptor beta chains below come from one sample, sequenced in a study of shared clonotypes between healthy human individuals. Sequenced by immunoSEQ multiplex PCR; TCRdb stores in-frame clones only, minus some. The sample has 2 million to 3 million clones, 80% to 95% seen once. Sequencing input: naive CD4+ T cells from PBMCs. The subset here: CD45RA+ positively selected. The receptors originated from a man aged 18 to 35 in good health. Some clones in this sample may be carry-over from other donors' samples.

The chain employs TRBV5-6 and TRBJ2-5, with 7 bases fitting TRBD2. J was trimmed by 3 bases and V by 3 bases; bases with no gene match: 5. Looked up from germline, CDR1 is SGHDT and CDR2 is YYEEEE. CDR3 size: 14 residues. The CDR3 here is CASSSLARKETQYF. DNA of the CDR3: TGTGCCAGCAGCTCACTAGCGAGGAAAGAGACCCAGTACTTC.

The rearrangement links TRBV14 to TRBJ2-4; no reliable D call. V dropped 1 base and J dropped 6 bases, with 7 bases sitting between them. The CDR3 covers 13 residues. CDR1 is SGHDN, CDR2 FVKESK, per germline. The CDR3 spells CASSQVKGNIQYF. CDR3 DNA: TGTGCCAGCAGCCAAGTTAAGGGAAACATTCAGTACTTC.

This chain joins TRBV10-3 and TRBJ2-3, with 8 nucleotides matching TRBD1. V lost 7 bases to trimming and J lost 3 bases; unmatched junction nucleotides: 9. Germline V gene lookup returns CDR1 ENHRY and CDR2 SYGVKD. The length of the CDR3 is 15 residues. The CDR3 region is CAIKIGRGLTDTQYF. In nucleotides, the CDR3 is TGTGCCATCAAGATTGGCAGGGGGCTTACAGATACGCAGTATTTT.

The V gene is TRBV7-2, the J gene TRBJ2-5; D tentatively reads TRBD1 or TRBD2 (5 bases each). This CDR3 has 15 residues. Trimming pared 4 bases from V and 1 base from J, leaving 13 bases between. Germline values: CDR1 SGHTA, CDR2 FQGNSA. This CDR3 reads CASSSYGTPQETQYF. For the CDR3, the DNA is TGTGCCAGCAGCTCGTACGGGACGCCCCAAGAGACCCAGTACTTC.

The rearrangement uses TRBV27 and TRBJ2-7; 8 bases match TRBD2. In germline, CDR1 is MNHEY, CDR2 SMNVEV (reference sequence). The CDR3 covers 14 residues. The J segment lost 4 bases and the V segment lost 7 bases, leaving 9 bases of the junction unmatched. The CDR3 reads CASNPAGGNYEQYF. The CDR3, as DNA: TGTGCCAGCAACCCCGCGGGAGGTAATTACGAGCAGTACTTC.

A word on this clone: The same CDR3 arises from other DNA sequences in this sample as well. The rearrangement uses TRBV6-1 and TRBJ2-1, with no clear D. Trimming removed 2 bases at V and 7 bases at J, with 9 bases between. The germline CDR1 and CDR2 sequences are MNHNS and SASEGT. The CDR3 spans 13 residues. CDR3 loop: CASSESGRNEQFF. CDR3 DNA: TGTGCCAGCAGTGAAAGTGGAAGAAATGAGCAGTTCTTC.

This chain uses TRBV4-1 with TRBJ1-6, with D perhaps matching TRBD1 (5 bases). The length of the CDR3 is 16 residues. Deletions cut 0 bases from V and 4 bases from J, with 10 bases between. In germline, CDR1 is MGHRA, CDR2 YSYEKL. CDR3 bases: TGCGCCAGCAGCCAAGAGAAGGGGAGTTATAATTCACCCCTCCACTTT. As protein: CASSQEKGSYNSPLHF.

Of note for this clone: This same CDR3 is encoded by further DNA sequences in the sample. In nucleotides, the CDR3 is TGTGCCAGCAGCGTAGTAGGGTACACCGGGGAGCTGTTTTTT. Its translation: CASSVVGYTGELFF. The chain links TRBV9 to TRBJ2-2; the D is unclear. Looked up from germline, CDR1 is SGDLS and CDR2 is YYNGEE. This CDR3 spans 14 amino acids. V was shortened by 0 bases and J by 3 bases, with 6 bases between the two germline ends.

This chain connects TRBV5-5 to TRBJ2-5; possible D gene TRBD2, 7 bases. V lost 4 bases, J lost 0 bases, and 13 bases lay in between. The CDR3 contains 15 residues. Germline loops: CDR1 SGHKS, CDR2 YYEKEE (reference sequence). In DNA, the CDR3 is TGTGCCAGCAGCCCCGAGGGGGGGAACCAAGAGACCCAGTACTTC. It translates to CASSPEGGNQETQYF.

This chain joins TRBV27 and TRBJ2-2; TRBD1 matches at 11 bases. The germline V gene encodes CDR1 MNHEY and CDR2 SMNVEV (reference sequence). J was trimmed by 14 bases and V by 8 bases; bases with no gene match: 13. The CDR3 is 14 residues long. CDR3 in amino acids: CASAEGQGVFNLFF. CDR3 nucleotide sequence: TGTGCCAGCGCCGAGGGACAGGGGGTCTTTAACCTGTTTTTT.

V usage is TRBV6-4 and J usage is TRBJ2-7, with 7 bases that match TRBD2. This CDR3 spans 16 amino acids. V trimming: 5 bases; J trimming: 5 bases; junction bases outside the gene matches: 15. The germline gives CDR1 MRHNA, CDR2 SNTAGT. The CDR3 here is CASSYTGLRPRDEQYF. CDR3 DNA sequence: TGTGCCAGCAGTTATACGGGACTACGTCCCAGGGACGAGCAGTACTTC.

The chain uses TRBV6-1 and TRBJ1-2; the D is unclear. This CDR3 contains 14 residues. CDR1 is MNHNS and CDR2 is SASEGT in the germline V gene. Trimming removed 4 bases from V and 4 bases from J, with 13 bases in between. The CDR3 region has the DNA TGTGCCAGCAGTGCGTCAGGATTGCTCTATGGCTACACCTTC. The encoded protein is CASSASGLLYGYTF.

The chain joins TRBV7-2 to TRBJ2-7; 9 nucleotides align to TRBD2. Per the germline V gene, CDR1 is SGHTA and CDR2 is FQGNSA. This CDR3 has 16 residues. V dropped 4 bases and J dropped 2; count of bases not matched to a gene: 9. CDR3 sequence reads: CASSSPRASGTYEQYF. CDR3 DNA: TGTGCCAGCAGCTCCCCCCGGGCTAGCGGGACCTACGAGCAGTACTTC. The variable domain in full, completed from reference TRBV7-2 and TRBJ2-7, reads GAGVSQSPSNKVTEKGKDVELRCDPISGHTALYWYRQSLGQGLEFLIYFQGNSAPDKSGLPSDRFSAERTGGSVSTLTIQRTQQEDSAVYLCASSSPRASGTYEQYFGPGTRLTVT.

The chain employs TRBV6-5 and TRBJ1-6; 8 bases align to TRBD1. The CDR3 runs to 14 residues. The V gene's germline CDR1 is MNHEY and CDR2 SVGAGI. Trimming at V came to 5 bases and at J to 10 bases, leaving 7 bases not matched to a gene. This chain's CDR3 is CASSTGQGTSPLHF. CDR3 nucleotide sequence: TGTGCCAGCAGTACCGGACAGGGAACATCACCCCTCCACTTT.

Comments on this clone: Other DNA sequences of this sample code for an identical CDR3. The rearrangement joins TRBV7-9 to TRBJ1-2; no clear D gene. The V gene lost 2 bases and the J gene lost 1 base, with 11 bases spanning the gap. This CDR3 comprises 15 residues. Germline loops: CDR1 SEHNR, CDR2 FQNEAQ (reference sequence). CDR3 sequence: CASSLSTVHNYGYTF. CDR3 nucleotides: TGTGCCAGCAGCTTAAGTACGGTGCATAACTATGGCTACACCTTC.

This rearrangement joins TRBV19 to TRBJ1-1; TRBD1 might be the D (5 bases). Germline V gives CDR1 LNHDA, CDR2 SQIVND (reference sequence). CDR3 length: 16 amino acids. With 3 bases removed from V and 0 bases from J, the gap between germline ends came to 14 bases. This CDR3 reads CASSMGWGTLNTEAFF. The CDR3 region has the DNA TGTGCCAGTAGTATGGGCTGGGGCACTTTGAACACTGAAGCTTTCTTT.

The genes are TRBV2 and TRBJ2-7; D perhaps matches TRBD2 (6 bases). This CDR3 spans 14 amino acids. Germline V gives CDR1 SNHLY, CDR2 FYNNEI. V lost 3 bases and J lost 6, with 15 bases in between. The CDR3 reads CASSEDNGSSEQYF. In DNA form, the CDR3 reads TGTGCCAGCAGTGAGGACAACGGGAGCTCCGAGCAGTACTTC. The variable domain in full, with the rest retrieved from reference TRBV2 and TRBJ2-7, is EPEVTQTPSHQVTQMGQEVILRCVPISNHLYFYWYRQILGQKVEFLVSFYNNEISEKSEIFDDQFSVERPDGSNFTLKIRSTKLEDSAMYFCASSEDNGSSEQYFGPGTRLTVT.

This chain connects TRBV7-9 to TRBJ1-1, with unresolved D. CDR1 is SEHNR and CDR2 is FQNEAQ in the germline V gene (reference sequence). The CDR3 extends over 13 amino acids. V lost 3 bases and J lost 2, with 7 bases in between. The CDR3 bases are TGTGCCAGCAGCTTCGTCAGTAACACTGAAGCTTTCTTT. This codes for CASSFVSNTEAFF.

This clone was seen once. The CDR3 bases are TGTGCCAGCTCACCCCAGTCTGGGAACTACGAGCAGTACTTC. Translation: CASSPQSGNYEQYF. The J gene is TRBJ2-7, the V gene TRBV18; D ambiguous. CDR1 KGHSH and CDR2 LQKENI come from the germline V gene. V was pared by 3 bases and J by 3 bases, with 12 bases between. The CDR3 length is 14 residues.

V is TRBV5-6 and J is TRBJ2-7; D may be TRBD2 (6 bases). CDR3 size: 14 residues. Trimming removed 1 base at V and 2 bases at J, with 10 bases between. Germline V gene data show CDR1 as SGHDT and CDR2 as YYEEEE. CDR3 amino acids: CASSLTGLTYEQYF. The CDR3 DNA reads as TGTGCCAGCAGCTTGACAGGACTAACCTACGAGCAGTACTTC.

Written as DNA, the CDR3 is TGTGCCAGCTCAAAAGACAGGGGGCCATGGCATGGCTACACCTTC. Translation: CASSKDRGPWHGYTF. V gene TRBV18 combines with J gene TRBJ1-2; 10 positions agree with TRBD1. The CDR3 spans 15 residues. Per the germline V gene, CDR1 is KGHSH and CDR2 is LQKENI. V lost 5 bases and J lost 6; bases outside the gene matches: 9.

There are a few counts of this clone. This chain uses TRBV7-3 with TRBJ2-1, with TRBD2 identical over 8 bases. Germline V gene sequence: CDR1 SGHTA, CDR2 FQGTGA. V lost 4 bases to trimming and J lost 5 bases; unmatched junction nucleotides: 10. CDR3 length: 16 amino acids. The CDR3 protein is CASSSLGRAGDNEQFF. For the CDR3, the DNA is TGTGCCAGCAGCTCCCTCGGGAGAGCGGGAGACAATGAGCAGTTCTTC. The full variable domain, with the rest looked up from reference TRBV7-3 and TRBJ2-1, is GAGVSQTPSNKVTEKGKYVELRCDPISGHTALYWYRQSLGQGPEFLIYFQGTGAADDSGLPNDRFFAVRPEGSVSTLKIQRTERGDSAVYLCASSSLGRAGDNEQFFGPGTRLTVL.

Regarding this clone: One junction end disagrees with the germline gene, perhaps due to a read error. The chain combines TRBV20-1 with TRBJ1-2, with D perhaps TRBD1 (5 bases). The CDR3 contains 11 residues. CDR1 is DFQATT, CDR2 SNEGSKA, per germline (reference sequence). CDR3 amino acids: CSARRGKGTSF. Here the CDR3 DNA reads TGCAGTGCTAGAAGGGGAAAGGGGACTTCCTTC.

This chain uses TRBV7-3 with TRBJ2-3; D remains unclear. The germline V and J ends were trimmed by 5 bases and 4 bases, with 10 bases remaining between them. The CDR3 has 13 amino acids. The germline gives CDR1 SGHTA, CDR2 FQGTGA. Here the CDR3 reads CASSRLVADTQYF. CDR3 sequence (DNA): TGTGCCAGCAGCCGGCTTGTTGCAGATACGCAGTATTTT.

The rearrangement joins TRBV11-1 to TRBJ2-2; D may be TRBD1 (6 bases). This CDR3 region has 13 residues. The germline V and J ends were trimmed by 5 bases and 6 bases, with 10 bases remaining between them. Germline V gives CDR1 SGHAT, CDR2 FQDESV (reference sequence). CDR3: CASSAYRAGELFF. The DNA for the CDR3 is TGTGCCAGCAGCGCATACAGGGCCGGGGAGCTGTTTTTT.

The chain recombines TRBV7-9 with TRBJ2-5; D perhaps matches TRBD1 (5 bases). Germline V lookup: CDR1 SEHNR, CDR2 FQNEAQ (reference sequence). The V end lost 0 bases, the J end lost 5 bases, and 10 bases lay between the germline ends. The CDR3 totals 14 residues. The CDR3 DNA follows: TGTGCCAGCAGCTTAGCGGGGCTTAGGGAGACCCAGTACTTC. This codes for CASSLAGLRETQYF.

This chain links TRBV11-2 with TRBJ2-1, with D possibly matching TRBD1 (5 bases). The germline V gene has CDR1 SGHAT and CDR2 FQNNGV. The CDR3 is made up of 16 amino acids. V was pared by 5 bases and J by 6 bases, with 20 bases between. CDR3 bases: TGTGCCAGCAGCCATCTGGCGCAGGGCCCAGGCAATGAGCAGTTCTTC. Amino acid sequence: CASSHLAQGPGNEQFF. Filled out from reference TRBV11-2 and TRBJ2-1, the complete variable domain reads EAGVAQSPRYKIIEKRQSVAFWCNPISGHATLYWYQQILGQGPKLLIQFQNNGVVDDSQLPKDRFSAERLKGVDSTLKIQPAKLEDSAVYLCASSHLAQGPGNEQFFGPGTRLTVL.

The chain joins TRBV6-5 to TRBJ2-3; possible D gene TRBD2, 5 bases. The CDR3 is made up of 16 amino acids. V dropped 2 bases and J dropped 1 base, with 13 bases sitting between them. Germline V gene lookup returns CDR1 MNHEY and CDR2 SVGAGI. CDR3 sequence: CASSYGRGRRTDTQYF. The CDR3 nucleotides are TGTGCCAGCAGTTACGGTCGCGGGCGCCGCACAGATACGCAGTATTTT.

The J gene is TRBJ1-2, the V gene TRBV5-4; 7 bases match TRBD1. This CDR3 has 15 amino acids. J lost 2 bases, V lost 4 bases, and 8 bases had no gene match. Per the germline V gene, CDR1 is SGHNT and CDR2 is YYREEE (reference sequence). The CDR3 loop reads CASSPRTGDNYGYTF. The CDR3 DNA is TGTGCCAGCAGCCCTAGGACAGGAGACAACTATGGCTACACCTTC. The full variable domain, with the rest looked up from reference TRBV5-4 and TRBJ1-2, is ETGVTQSPTHLIKTRGQQVTLRCSSQSGHNTVSWYQQALGQGPQFIFQYYREEENGRGNFPPRFSGLQFPNYSSELNVNALELDDSALYLCASSPRTGDNYGYTFGSGTRLTVV.

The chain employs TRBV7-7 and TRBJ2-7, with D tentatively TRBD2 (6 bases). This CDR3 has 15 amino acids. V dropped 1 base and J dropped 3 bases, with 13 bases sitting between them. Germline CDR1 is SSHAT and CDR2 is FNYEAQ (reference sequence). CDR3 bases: TGTGCCAGCAGCTTAGATAGCGGTGAGCGCTACGAGCAGTACTTC. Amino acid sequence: CASSLDSGERYEQYF.

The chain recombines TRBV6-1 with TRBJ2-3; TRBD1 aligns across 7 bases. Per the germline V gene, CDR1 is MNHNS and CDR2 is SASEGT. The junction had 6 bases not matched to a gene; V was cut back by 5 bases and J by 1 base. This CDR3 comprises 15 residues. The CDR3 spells CASSPGTAGTDTQYF. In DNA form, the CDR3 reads TGTGCCAGCAGTCCCGGGACAGCAGGCACAGATACGCAGTATTTT.

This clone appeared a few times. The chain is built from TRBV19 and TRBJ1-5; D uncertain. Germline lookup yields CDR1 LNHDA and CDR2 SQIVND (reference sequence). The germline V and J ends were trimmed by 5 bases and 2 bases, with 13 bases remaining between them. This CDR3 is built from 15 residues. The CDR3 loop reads CASSLPGLGNQPQHF. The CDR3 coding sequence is TGTGCCAGTAGTTTGCCGGGTCTTGGCAATCAGCCCCAGCATTTT. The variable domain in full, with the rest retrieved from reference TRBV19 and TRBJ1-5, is DGGITQSPKYLFRKEGQNVTLSCEQNLNHDAMYWYRQDPGQGLRLIYYSQIVNDFQKGDIAEGYSVSREKKESFPLTVTSAQKNPTAFYLCASSLPGLGNQPQHFGDGTRLSIL.